The next 6 T cell receptor beta chains were all read from a single sample in a study of long-term antiretroviral therapy in people with HIV. Investigators performed immunoSEQ version v3.0 at survey level. TCRdb keeps only in-frame clones here, not all; method: immunoSEQ multiplex PCR. The table shows tens of thousands of clones, with over 75% occurring only once. The sample here was unsorted PBMCs, taken 1.5 years after starting antiretroviral therapy. The source of these receptors is a man aged 18 to 29 with HIV.

V and J are TRBV11-3 and TRBJ2-2, with 7 bases identical to TRBD2. The CDR3 contains 16 residues. CDR1 SGHNT and CDR2 YENEEA come from the germline V gene. The V segment lost 3 bases and the J segment 4 bases; nucleotides outside the gene matches: 8. The DNA for the CDR3 is TGTGCCAGCAGCTTCTCAACTAGCGCGGGCACCGGGGAGCTGTTTTTT. Its protein product is CASSFSTSAGTGELFF.

The chain has TRBV5-1 and TRBJ2-7; D unresolved. Trimming shortened V by 0 bases and J by 5 bases, and 15 bases separated the two germline ends. Germline CDR1 is SGHRS and CDR2 is YFSETQ. The CDR3 is made up of 15 amino acids. This CDR3 reads CASSLVSRTSHEQYF. CDR3 sequence (DNA): TGCGCCAGCAGCTTGGTTAGCAGAACGTCGCACGAGCAGTACTTC.

The chain recombines TRBV25-1 with TRBJ2-7; D is undetermined. The CDR3 totals 11 residues. The V end lost 2 bases, the J end lost 4 bases, and 3 bases lay between the germline ends. The V gene's germline CDR1 is MGHDK and CDR2 SYGVNS. In DNA, the CDR3 is TGTGCCAGCAGTGAAGGGTACGAGCAGTACTTC. Translating gives CASSEGYEQYF.

This clone was found once. The chain uses TRBV7-2 and TRBJ1-1; a weak D match, TRBD1 (6 bases). This CDR3 has 15 residues. CDR1 is SGHTA and CDR2 is FQGNSA in the germline V gene. V lost 1 base to trimming and J lost 0 bases, with 9 bases between them. The CDR3 protein is CASSLVGQMNTEAFF. CDR3 nucleotides: TGTGCCAGCAGCTTAGTCGGACAGATGAACACTGAAGCTTTCTTT.

The chain employs TRBV4-3 and TRBJ2-7, with D perhaps TRBD2 (6 bases). Germline loops: CDR1 LGHNA, CDR2 YSLEER. This CDR3 is built from 16 residues. V lost 4 bases to trimming and J lost 3 bases, with 19 bases between them. The CDR3 coding sequence is TGCGCCAGCAGCCTAAATACCGGGACTCGCGTCTACGAGCAGTACTTC. This codes for CASSLNTGTRVYEQYF.

This clone was recorded a few times. The chain employs TRBV7-2 and TRBJ1-2; D may be TRBD1 (6 bases). The V end was cut by 11 bases, the J end by 6 bases, with 16 bases between. The CDR3 covers 12 residues. Germline CDR1 reads SGHTA; CDR2 reads FQGNSA. The CDR3 DNA reads as TGTGCCGGAGGGGGGCAGGGCAATGGCTACACCTTC. It translates to CAGGGQGNGYTF.